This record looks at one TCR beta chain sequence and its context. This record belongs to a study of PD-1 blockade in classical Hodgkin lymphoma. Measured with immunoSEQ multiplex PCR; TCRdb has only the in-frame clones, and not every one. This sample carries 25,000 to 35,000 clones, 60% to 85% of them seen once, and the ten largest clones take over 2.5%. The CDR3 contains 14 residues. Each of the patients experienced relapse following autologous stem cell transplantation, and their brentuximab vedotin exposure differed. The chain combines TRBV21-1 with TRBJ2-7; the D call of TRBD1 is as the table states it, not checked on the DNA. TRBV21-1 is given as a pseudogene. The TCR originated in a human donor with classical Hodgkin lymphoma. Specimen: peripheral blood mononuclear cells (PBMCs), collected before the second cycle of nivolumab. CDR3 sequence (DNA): TGTGCCAGCACTCCGGGCGACAGCGTCTACGAGCAGTACTTC. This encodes CASTPGDSVYEQYF.